Below are 13 T cell receptor beta chains sequenced from a single sample in a study of T cells in Graves' hyperthyroidism and ophthalmopathy. TCR beta CDR3 regions were amplified from RNA transcripts. TCR CDR3 regions were first amplified by RT-PCR with HTBI primers. TCRdb re-called the multiplex PCR reads with MiXCR, one entry per CDR3 protein. The data show roughly 570,000 distinct CDR3 sequences, approximately 44% seen once. Input material: peripheral blood or thyroid tissue (not recorded which). All receptors derive from a woman aged 18-29 years with Graves' hyperthyroidism.

The sample holds many counts of this clonotype. The chain carries TRBV5-1 and TRBJ2-7; 10 bases map to TRBD1. Trimming cost V 3 bases and J 3 bases; bases outside gene matches: 6. The germline gives CDR1 SGHRS, CDR2 YFSETQ. The CDR3 runs to 15 residues. The DNA for the CDR3 is TGCGCCAGCAGCTCTACCCGGGACAGGGGCTACGAGCAGTACTTC. The encoded protein is CASSSTRDRGYEQYF.

Regarding this clonotype: The junction differs from germline at one of its ends, possibly a read error. The gene calls are TRBV12-3 or TRBV12-4 and TRBJ1-5; D gene ambiguous. The CDR3 length is 13 residues. CDR3 in DNA: TGTGCTAGCATGGGCACAGGCAATCAGCCCCAGCATTTT. Protein: CASMGTGNQPQHF.

The table lists this clonotype with a few counts. The V and J genes are TRBV12-3 or TRBV12-4 and TRBJ2-2, with 12 bases fitting TRBD2. The CDR3 sequence is 18 residues long. V was clipped by 5 bases and J by 2 bases; unmatched bases: 9. The CDR3 loop is CASSNPSGRAINTGELFF. The CDR3 region has the DNA TGTGCCAGCAGTAACCCTAGCGGGAGGGCCATTAACACCGGGGAGCTGTTTTTT.

This clonotype has at least ten counts. The rearrangement links TRBV5-6 to TRBJ1-6; TRBD1 aligns across 8 bases. The CDR3 length is 14 residues. Germline CDR1 is SGHDT and CDR2 is YYEEEE. With 2 bases clipped from V and 7 bases from J, the junction kept 2 bases outside the gene matches. CDR3 region: CASSFGQGNSPLHF. CDR3 bases: TGTGCCAGCAGCTTCGGACAGGGAAATTCACCCCTCCACTTT.

V gene TRBV7-3 combines with J gene TRBJ2-1; tentatively, D is TRBD2 (5 bases). The CDR3 sequence is 14 residues long. Germline V gives CDR1 SGHTA, CDR2 FQGTGA. Trimming removed 5 bases from V and 5 bases from J, with 13 bases in between. CDR3 coding DNA: TGTGCCAGCAGCCCGGGATCTCTTAACAATGAGCAGTTCTTC. Encoded protein: CASSPGSLNNEQFF.

The rearrangement links TRBV7-8 to TRBJ2-6, with 12 positions matching TRBD2. Germline loops: CDR1 SGHVS, CDR2 FQNEAQ. The CDR3 is 19 amino acids. V gave up 2 bases and J gave up 4 bases; unmatched junction bases: 9. The chain's CDR3 is CASSLMLASGRVGANVLTF. CDR3 DNA: TGTGCCAGCAGCTTAATGCTGGCTAGCGGGAGGGTCGGGGCCAACGTCCTGACTTTC.

The J gene is TRBJ1-4, the V gene TRBV5-1, with D possibly TRBD1 on 5 matching bases. The germline V and J ends were trimmed by 7 bases and 0 bases, with 13 bases remaining between them. The CDR3 has 15 amino acids. Germline CDR1 reads SGHRS; CDR2 reads YFSETQ. The CDR3: CASGPGGATNEKLFF. The CDR3 DNA reads TGCGCCAGCGGACCGGGGGGGGCAACTAATGAAAAACTGTTTTTT.

In the case of this clonotype: Since a much larger clone is just one base distant, this may be a read error. V and J are TRBV7-3 and TRBJ2-5; D is unclear. The CDR3 extends over 13 amino acids. From germline, CDR1 is SGHTA and CDR2 FQGTGA. CDR3 bases: TGTGCCGGCAGCTTAGGCCGCTTAGAGGCCCAGTACTTC. Translated, it gives CAGSLGRLEAQYF.

The rearrangement links TRBV19 to TRBJ1-6; 9 positions match TRBD1. V was pared by 9 bases and J by 7 bases, with 4 bases of the junction left unmatched. Germline V gives CDR1 LNHDA, CDR2 SQIVND (reference sequence). The CDR3 loop spans 13 amino acids. DNA of the CDR3: TGTGCCAGCCGGGACAGGGCCAATTCACCCCTCCACTTT. Protein product: CASRDRANSPLHF. Full variable domain (rest looked up from reference TRBV19 and TRBJ1-6): DGGITQSPKYLFRKEGQNVTLSCEQNLNHDAMYWYRQDPGQGLRLIYYSQIVNDFQKGDIAEGYSVSREKKESFPLTVTSAQKNPTAFYLCASRDRANSPLHFGNGTRLTVT.

This clonotype was seen at least ten times. J is TRBJ2-7 and V is TRBV7-9, with 11 bases lining up with TRBD1. Germline assignment: CDR1 SEHNR and CDR2 FQNEAQ (reference sequence). The CDR3 has 15 amino acids. The V gene end was trimmed by 7 bases and the J gene end by 6 bases; junction bases not matched to a gene: 11. The CDR3 reads CASTTMGQGEGEQYF. CDR3 bases: TGTGCCAGCACAACCATGGGACAGGGGGAAGGCGAGCAGTACTTC.

This clonotype came up a few times. This chain links TRBV5-1 with TRBJ2-3, with a tentative D call TRBD1 (6 bases). The CDR3 sequence is 16 residues long. Germline CDR1 and CDR2: SGHRS and YFSETQ. Trimming left V 3 bases short and J 0 bases short, with 14 bases between. The CDR3 is CASSSTGRWSTDTQYF. The CDR3 nucleotides read TGCGCCAGCAGCTCGACAGGCAGGTGGAGCACAGATACGCAGTATTTT.

In regard to this clonotype: A clone one base away is much larger, so this may be a read error. The rearrangement uses TRBV24-1 and TRBJ1-4; D is unresolved. Germline values: CDR1 KGHDR, CDR2 SFDVKD. This CDR3 comprises 16 residues. Written as DNA, the CDR3 is TGTGCCACCAGTGACCCCGGACTCTCGGGTGGTGAAAAACCGTTTTTT. It translates to CATSDPGLSGGEKPFF.

This chain connects TRBV14 to TRBJ2-7, with D tentatively TRBD1 or TRBD2 (5 bases each). CDR1 is SGHDN and CDR2 is FVKESK in the germline V gene. CDR3 length: 13 residues. V was shortened by 1 base and J by 2 bases, with 6 bases between the two germline ends. The CDR3 here is CASSQGDAYEQYF. The DNA for the CDR3 is TGTGCCAGCAGCCAAGGGGACGCCTACGAGCAGTACTTC.